A single T cell receptor beta chain is shown here with its context. This record belongs to a study of shared clonotypes between healthy human individuals. J lost 4 bases, V lost 6 bases, and 0 bases had no gene match. Germline lookup yields CDR1 MNHEY and CDR2 SVGAGI. The CDR3 runs to 13 residues. Measured with immunoSEQ multiplex PCR; TCRdb has only the in-frame clones, and not every one. The table shows some 2,100,000 clones, with about 94% occurring only once. This TCR was sampled from a man younger than 35 in good health. Sequencing was carried out using naive CD4+ T cells sorted from blood. As for subset: CD45RA+ positively selected. The chain uses TRBV6-5 and TRBJ2-5, with TRBD2 matching over 12 bases. CDR3 nucleotide sequence: TGTGCCAGCAGGACTAGCGGGAGAGAGACCCAGTACTTC. Its protein product is CASRTSGRETQYF.